Presented here are 3 T cell receptor beta chains from one specimen sequenced in a study of Tregs in tolerant kidney transplant recipients. Assay: immunoSEQ multiplex PCR; the TCRdb copy retains only in-frame clones and omits some. Of about 88,000 clones in the sample, roughly 92% are singletons; the top ten hold 4.7%. Sequencing was carried out using CD8+ T cells from blood. These receptors were collected from a human donor in good health.

This chain joins TRBV10-2 and TRBJ1-2, with D possibly being TRBD1 (5 bases). The V and J ends lost 6 bases and 7 bases respectively, with 15 bases between them. Germline values: CDR1 WSHSY, CDR2 SAAADI. CDR3 size: 13 residues. This chain's CDR3 is CASSTGTTGGYTF. CDR3 DNA sequence: TGCGCCAGCAGCACCGGGACCACGGGTGGCTACACCTTC.

This rearrangement joins TRBV30 to TRBJ1-1, with D possibly being TRBD1 (5 bases). The CDR3 loop spans 15 amino acids. Germline CDR1 GTSNPN, CDR2 SVGIG (reference sequence). V shed 5 bases and J shed 1 base, with 17 bases lying between them. The CDR3 reads CAWGGSGRENTEAFF. The CDR3 DNA reads as TGTGCCTGGGGGGGGAGCGGACGGGAGAACACTGAAGCTTTCTTT.

The rearrangement uses TRBV7-8 and TRBJ2-7; TRBD1 matches at 7 bases. There are 14 residues in the CDR3. Germline loops: CDR1 SGHVS, CDR2 FQNEAQ. Trimming at V came to 3 bases and at J to 5 bases, leaving 7 bases not matched to a gene. This CDR3 is CASSLGQRVDEQYF. The DNA for the CDR3 is TGTGCCAGCAGCTTGGGACAGCGAGTGGACGAGCAGTACTTC.